Presented here are 25 T cell receptor beta chains from one specimen sequenced in a study of Ad26.COV2.S vaccination and SARS-CoV-2 variants. Treatment: about 20 received Ad26.COV2.S at low or high dose, single or two shots; 5 received placebo; per-sample allocation not given. Sampling was done on day 63 after the first vaccine or placebo injection. Clones were read by immunoSEQ multiplex PCR, and TCRdb kept only the in-frame ones, dropping some. The sample consists of 400,000 to 450,000 clones, about nine tenths of them appearing once. The sample in question was peripheral blood, obtained in a trial of Ad26.COV2.S vaccine versus placebo. The receptors were sampled from a person between 18 and 59 years old who received the Ad26.COV2.S COVID-19 vaccine or a placebo.

This clone showed up just once. The chain couples TRBV7-2 to TRBJ1-5; TRBD1 might be the D (6 bases). Trimming took off 5 bases at V and 4 bases at J, with 15 bases between the two ends. The CDR3 length is 15 residues. From germline, CDR1 is SGHTA and CDR2 FQGNSA. CDR3 protein: CASSPGASSNQPQHF. Here the CDR3 DNA reads TGTGCCAGCAGCCCGGGGGCGTCTAGTAATCAGCCCCAGCATTTT.

This chain uses TRBV5-6 with TRBJ2-1, with 11 bases lining up with TRBD2. Looked up from germline, CDR1 is SGHDT and CDR2 is YYEEEE. This CDR3 has 14 amino acids. V trimming: 4 bases; J trimming: 5 bases; junction bases outside the gene matches: 2. CDR3 amino acids: CASSPGLADNEQFF. The CDR3 DNA is TGTGCCAGCAGCCCGGGACTAGCGGACAATGAGCAGTTCTTC.

V gene TRBV7-3 combines with J gene TRBJ2-1; perhaps TRBD2 as D (6 bases). Trimming removed 1 base at V and 4 bases at J, with 14 bases between. This CDR3 is 16 amino acids long. Germline lookup yields CDR1 SGHTA and CDR2 FQGTGA. This CDR3 is CASSLRGGATYNEQFF. The CDR3 DNA reads TGTGCCAGCAGCTTAAGGGGCGGGGCAACTTACAATGAGCAGTTCTTC. Combining the CDR3 with reference TRBV7-3 and TRBJ2-1 gives the whole variable domain GAGVSQTPSNKVTEKGKYVELRCDPISGHTALYWYRQSLGQGPEFLIYFQGTGAADDSGLPNDRFFAVRPEGSVSTLKIQRTERGDSAVYLCASSLRGGATYNEQFFGPGTRLTVL.

The gene calls are TRBV27 and TRBJ1-5; unclear D gene. Germline V gene data show CDR1 as MNHEY and CDR2 as SMNVEV (reference sequence). This CDR3 has 13 amino acids. Trimming cost V 5 bases and J 4 bases, with 9 bases left between them. The CDR3 sequence: CASSTSVNQPQHF. CDR3 in DNA: TGTGCCAGCAGTACATCGGTGAATCAGCCCCAGCATTTT.

The chain recombines TRBV24-1 with TRBJ2-3; D is unresolved. The germline V and J ends were trimmed by 3 bases and 0 bases, with 6 bases remaining between them. Germline V gives CDR1 KGHDR, CDR2 SFDVKD. This CDR3 is 14 amino acids long. In nucleotides, the CDR3 is TGTGCCACCAGTGATACCTACAGCACAGATACGCAGTATTTT. Encoded protein: CATSDTYSTDTQYF.

The rearrangement joins TRBV29-1 to TRBJ2-3; unclear D gene. Per germline, CDR1 SQVTM and CDR2 ANQGSEA. The CDR3 loop spans 12 amino acids. Between the trimmed V and J ends, which lost 3 bases and 3 bases, there was a span of 7 bases. CDR3 sequence: CSVEGGTDTQYF. The CDR3 DNA follows: TGCAGCGTTGAGGGTGGTACAGATACGCAGTATTTT.

The V and J genes are TRBV7-6 and TRBJ1-1, with D hard to call. Trimming pared 4 bases from V and 3 bases from J, leaving 18 bases between. This CDR3 is built from 16 residues. Germline V CDR1 and CDR2: SGHVS, FNYEAQ. The CDR3 DNA sequence: TGTGCCAGCAGCTCGGCAGGTCTAGCTGGGTACACTGAAGCTTTCTTT. Amino acid sequence: CASSSAGLAGYTEAFF.

The chain couples TRBV28 to TRBJ1-5, with D possibly TRBD1 on 6 matching bases. CDR1 MDHEN and CDR2 SYDVKM come from the germline V gene. The CDR3 loop spans 14 amino acids. Trimming took off 5 bases at V and 5 bases at J, with 13 bases between the two ends. For the CDR3, the DNA is TGTGCCAGCAGTCCTCTCAGGGGATATCAGCCCCAGCATTTT. As protein: CASSPLRGYQPQHF.

The J gene is TRBJ2-5, the V gene TRBV2; no clear D. V lost 6 bases and J lost 1, with 18 bases in between. The CDR3 contains 16 residues. Looked up from germline, CDR1 is SNHLY and CDR2 is FYNNEI. The CDR3 loop reads CASSVGKVGFQETQYF. The DNA for the CDR3 is TGTGCCAGCAGCGTGGGAAAGGTGGGGTTCCAAGAGACCCAGTACTTC.

The gene calls are TRBV18 and TRBJ1-1; D is ambiguous. The CDR3 runs to 15 residues. The germline V gene encodes CDR1 KGHSH and CDR2 LQKENI. V lost 3 bases, J lost 5 bases, and 16 bases lay in between. The CDR3 region is CASSPTPGSGTEAFF. In DNA, the CDR3 is TGTGCCAGCTCACCTACCCCCGGATCGGGGACTGAAGCTTTCTTT. Full variable domain (outside the CDR3, taken from reference TRBV18 and TRBJ1-1): NAGVMQNPRHLVRRRGQEARLRCSPMKGHSHVYWYRQLPEEGLKFMVYLQKENIIDESGMPKERFSAEFPKEGPSILRIQQVVRGDSAAYFCASSPTPGSGTEAFFGQGTRLTVV.

The genes are TRBV7-9 and TRBJ2-7; D is undetermined. CDR1 is SEHNR, CDR2 FQNEAQ, per germline (reference sequence). The CDR3 spans 12 residues. Trimming removed 1 base at V and 6 bases at J, with 7 bases between. CDR3 sequence reads: CASSLVVREQYF. In DNA form, the CDR3 reads TGTGCCAGCAGCTTAGTTGTCCGCGAGCAGTACTTC.

The chain recombines TRBV28 with TRBJ2-3, with TRBD1 matching over 9 bases. This CDR3 spans 16 amino acids. V lost 3 bases to trimming and J lost 1 base; unmatched junction nucleotides: 5. Germline CDR1 is MDHEN and CDR2 is SYDVKM. The CDR3 here is CASSFAGQGRTDTQYF. CDR3 in DNA: TGTGCCAGCAGTTTCGCAGGACAGGGGCGCACAGATACGCAGTATTTT.

The chain is built from TRBV7-9 and TRBJ2-6; D not resolved. This CDR3 has 13 residues. V shed 3 bases and J shed 5 bases, with 5 bases lying between them. CDR1 and CDR2 (germline): SEHNR, FQNEAQ (reference sequence). Written as DNA, the CDR3 is TGTGCCAGCAGCTTTCCCAGGGCCAACGTCCTGACTTTC. Amino acid sequence: CASSFPRANVLTF.

This clone was seen at least ten times. CDR3 loop: CASRLDRGNSPLHF. In DNA, the CDR3 is TGTGCCAGCAGACTAGACAGGGGAAATTCACCCCTCCACTTT. The chain has TRBV28 and TRBJ1-6, with TRBD1 matching over 8 bases. The CDR3 spans 14 residues. Trimming cost V 6 bases and J 7 bases; bases outside gene matches: 5. Germline CDR1 is MDHEN and CDR2 is SYDVKM.

The chain is built from TRBV11-2 and TRBJ2-1; 8 bases are a match to TRBD2. V dropped 3 bases and J dropped 7; count of bases not matched to a gene: 8. Germline-derived CDR1 and CDR2 are SGHAT and FQNNGV. This CDR3 region has 15 residues. The CDR3: CASSFYQRGNNEQFF. Here the CDR3 DNA reads TGTGCCAGCAGCTTTTACCAGCGGGGGAATAATGAGCAGTTCTTC.

This clone was found once. The rearrangement links TRBV28 to TRBJ2-5, with D uncertain. V was shortened by 6 bases and J by 4 bases, with 12 bases between the two germline ends. The CDR3 is 13 residues long. CDR1 MDHEN and CDR2 SYDVKM come from the germline V gene. The CDR3 protein is CASRLTYPETQYF. The CDR3 DNA reads TGTGCCAGCAGATTGACCTACCCAGAGACCCAGTACTTC.

The chain uses TRBV28 and TRBJ2-3; 11 nucleotides agree with TRBD2. The CDR3 has 16 amino acids. With V trimmed by 5 bases and J by 5 bases, 9 bases remained unmatched. CDR1 and CDR2 from the germline V gene are MDHEN and SYDVKM. The CDR3: CASSQLRLAGRDTQYF. The CDR3 nucleotides read TGTGCCAGCAGTCAACTACGACTAGCGGGAAGAGATACGCAGTATTTT.

In this sample, this clone turned up a few times. V gene TRBV5-4 combines with J gene TRBJ1-3; TRBD1 agrees at 8 bases. The CDR3 runs to 16 residues. Germline values: CDR1 SGHNT, CDR2 YYREEE (reference sequence). The junction had 10 bases not matched to a gene; V was cut back by 4 bases and J by 4 bases. Here the CDR3 DNA reads TGTGCCAGCAGCCCCGCAGGGGGCCTCGGGGGAAACACCATATATTTT. Translated, it gives CASSPAGGLGGNTIYF.

The chain recombines TRBV27 with TRBJ2-1; 11 bases fit TRBD2. The V gene end was trimmed by 5 bases and the J gene end by 8 bases; junction bases not matched to a gene: 8. Germline V lookup: CDR1 MNHEY, CDR2 SMNVEV (reference sequence). There are 15 residues in the CDR3. The CDR3 coding sequence is TGTGCCAGCAGTCGTAGCGGGAGGGCCTTTCATGAGCAGTTCTTC. As protein: CASSRSGRAFHEQFF.

The V call is TRBV19, the J call TRBJ2-1; 9 bases line up with TRBD1. Per germline, CDR1 LNHDA and CDR2 SQIVND (reference sequence). CDR3 length: 14 residues. The trim removed 7 bases at V and 6 bases at J, leaving 7 bases unmatched. CDR3 sequence: CASTSWGQGNEQFF. Here the CDR3 DNA reads TGTGCCAGTACCTCTTGGGGACAGGGCAATGAGCAGTTCTTC. Looking up the rest from reference TRBV19 and TRBJ2-1 gives the full variable domain: DGGITQSPKYLFRKEGQNVTLSCEQNLNHDAMYWYRQDPGQGLRLIYYSQIVNDFQKGDIAEGYSVSREKKESFPLTVTSAQKNPTAFYLCASTSWGQGNEQFFGPGTRLTVL.

The chain is built from TRBV6-2 or TRBV6-3 and TRBJ2-2; D remains unclear. Trimming pared 4 bases from V and 7 bases from J, leaving 13 bases between. This CDR3 is built from 14 residues. Per germline, CDR1 MNHEY and CDR2 SVGEGT. CDR3 bases: TGTGCCAGCAGTTTAAAGAGATACGGCGGGGAGCTGTTTTTT. It translates to CASSLKRYGGELFF.

The rearrangement uses TRBV6-5 and TRBJ2-3; 7 nucleotides agree with TRBD1. V lost 4 bases, J lost 14 bases, and 6 bases stayed unmatched. CDR3 length equals 11 residues. Per the germline V gene, CDR1 is MNHEY and CDR2 is SVGAGI. The chain's CDR3 is CASSSGTVAYF. CDR3 in DNA: TGTGCCAGCAGTTCCGGGACAGTTGCGTATTTT.

The chain is built from TRBV27 and TRBJ2-7, with D possibly matching TRBD2 (6 bases). This CDR3 is 16 amino acids long. V was trimmed by 0 bases and J by 2 bases, leaving 14 bases between them. CDR1 and CDR2 (germline): MNHEY, SMNVEV (reference sequence). CDR3 residues: CASSLSAGSPAYEQYF. CDR3 nucleotide sequence: TGTGCCAGCAGTTTATCGGCGGGGTCTCCCGCCTACGAGCAGTACTTC.

The V call is TRBV2, the J call TRBJ2-5; no reliable D call. The germline V and J ends were trimmed by 7 bases and 4 bases, with 16 bases remaining between them. This CDR3 is 14 amino acids long. Germline CDR1 and CDR2: SNHLY and FYNNEI. This CDR3 reads CASNPLSTGETQYF. Written as DNA, the CDR3 is TGTGCCAGCAACCCGCTGAGTACGGGAGAGACCCAGTACTTC.

The gene calls are TRBV7-2 and TRBJ2-1, with 8 bases lining up with TRBD2. In germline, CDR1 is SGHTA, CDR2 FQGNSA. The V gene end was trimmed by 3 bases and the J gene end by 8 bases; junction bases not matched to a gene: 6. The CDR3 consists of 14 residues. Here the CDR3 DNA reads TGTGCCAGCAGCTTGAGCGGGAGCCTGTATGAGCAGTTCTTC. Its translation is CASSLSGSLYEQFF. Supplemented by reference TRBV7-2 and TRBJ2-1, the full variable domain reads GAGVSQSPSNKVTEKGKDVELRCDPISGHTALYWYRQSLGQGLEFLIYFQGNSAPDKSGLPSDRFSAERTGGSVSTLTIQRTQQEDSAVYLCASSLSGSLYEQFFGPGTRLTVL.